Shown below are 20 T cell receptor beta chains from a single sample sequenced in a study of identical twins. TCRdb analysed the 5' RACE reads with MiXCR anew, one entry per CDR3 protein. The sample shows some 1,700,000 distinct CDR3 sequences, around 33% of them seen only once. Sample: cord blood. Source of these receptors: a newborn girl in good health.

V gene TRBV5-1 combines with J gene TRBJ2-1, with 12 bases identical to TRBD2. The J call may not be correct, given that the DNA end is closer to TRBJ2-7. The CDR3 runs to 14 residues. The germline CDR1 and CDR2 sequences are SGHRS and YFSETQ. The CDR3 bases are TGCGCCAGTCAGACTAGCGGGAGAAGTAATGAGCAGTACTTC. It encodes CASQTSGRSNEQYF.

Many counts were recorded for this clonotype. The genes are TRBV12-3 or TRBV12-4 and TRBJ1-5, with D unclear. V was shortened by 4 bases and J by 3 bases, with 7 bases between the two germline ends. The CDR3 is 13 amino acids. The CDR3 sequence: CASSYSLNQPQHF. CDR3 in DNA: TGTGCCAGCAGTTACAGCCTCAATCAGCCCCAGCATTTT.

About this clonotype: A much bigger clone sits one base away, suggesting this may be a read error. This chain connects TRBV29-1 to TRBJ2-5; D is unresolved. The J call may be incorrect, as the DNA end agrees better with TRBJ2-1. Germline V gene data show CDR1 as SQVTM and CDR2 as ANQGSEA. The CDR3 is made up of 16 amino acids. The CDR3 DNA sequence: TGCAGCGTTGAGCTCGGACGCGCTAAGTACCAAGAGACCCAGTTCTTC. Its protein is CSVELGRAKYQETQFF.

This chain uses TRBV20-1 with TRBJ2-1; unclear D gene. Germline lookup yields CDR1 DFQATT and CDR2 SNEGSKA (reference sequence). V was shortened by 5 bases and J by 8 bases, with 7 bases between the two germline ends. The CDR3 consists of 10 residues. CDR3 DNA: TGCAGTGCTCACCTTTATGAGCAGTTCTTC. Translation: CSAHLYEQFF.

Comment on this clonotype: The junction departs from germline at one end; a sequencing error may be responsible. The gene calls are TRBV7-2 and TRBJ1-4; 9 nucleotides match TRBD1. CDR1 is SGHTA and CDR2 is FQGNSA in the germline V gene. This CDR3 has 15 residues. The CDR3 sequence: CASSLVGTGREKPFF. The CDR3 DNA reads TGTGCCAGCAGCTTAGTCGGGACAGGGCGGGAAAAACCGTTTTTT.

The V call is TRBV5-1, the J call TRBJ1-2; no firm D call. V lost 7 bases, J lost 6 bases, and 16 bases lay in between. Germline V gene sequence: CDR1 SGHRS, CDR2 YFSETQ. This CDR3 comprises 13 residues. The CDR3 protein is CASGRVSFDGYTF. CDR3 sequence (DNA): TGCGCCAGCGGTCGTGTTTCATTCGATGGCTACACCTTC.

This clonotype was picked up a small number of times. The CDR3 nucleotides are TGTGCCAGCTGTTACAGGGCTAATGAAAAACTGTTTTTT. Translation gives CASCYRANEKLFF. V gene TRBV28 combines with J gene TRBJ1-4, with D possibly matching TRBD1 (6 bases). The CDR3 consists of 13 residues. CDR1 is MDHEN and CDR2 is SYDVKM in the germline V gene. Between the trimmed V and J ends, which lost 8 bases and 3 bases, there was a span of 10 bases. The full variable domain, in which reference TRBV28 and TRBJ1-4 provide the parts outside the CDR3, is DVKVTQSSRYLVKRTGEKVFLECVQDMDHENMFWYRQDPGLGLRLIYFSYDVKMKEKGDIPEGYSVSREKKERFSLILESASTNQTSMYLCASCYRANEKLFFGSGTQLSVL.

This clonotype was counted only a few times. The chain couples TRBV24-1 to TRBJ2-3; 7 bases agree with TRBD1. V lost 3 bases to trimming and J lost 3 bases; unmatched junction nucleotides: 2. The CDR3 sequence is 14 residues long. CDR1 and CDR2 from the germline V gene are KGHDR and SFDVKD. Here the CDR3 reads CATSDQTGTDTQYF. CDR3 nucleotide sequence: TGTGCCACCAGTGATCAGACAGGGACAGATACGCAGTATTTT.

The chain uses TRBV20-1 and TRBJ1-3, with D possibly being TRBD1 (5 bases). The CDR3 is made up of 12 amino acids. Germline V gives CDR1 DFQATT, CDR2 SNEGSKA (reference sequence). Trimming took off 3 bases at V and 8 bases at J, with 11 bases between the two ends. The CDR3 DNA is TGCAGTGCTAGCCGGGCGGGGGACACCATATATTTT. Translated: CSASRAGDTIYF.

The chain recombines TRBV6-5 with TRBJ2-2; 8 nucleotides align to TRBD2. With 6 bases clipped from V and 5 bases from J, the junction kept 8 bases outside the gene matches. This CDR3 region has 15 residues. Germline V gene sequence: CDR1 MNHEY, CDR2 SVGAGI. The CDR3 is CASRPSGSRTGELFF. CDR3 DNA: TGTGCCAGCAGACCGAGCGGGAGTAGGACCGGGGAGCTGTTTTTT.

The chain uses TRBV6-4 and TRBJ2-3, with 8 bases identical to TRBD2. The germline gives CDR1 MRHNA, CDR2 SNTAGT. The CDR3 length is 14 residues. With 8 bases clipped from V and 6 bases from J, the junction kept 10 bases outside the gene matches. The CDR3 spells CASLAGTRTDTQYF. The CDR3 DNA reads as TGTGCCAGCCTAGCCGGGACTAGAACTGATACGCAGTATTTT.

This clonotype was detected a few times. The CDR3 here is CASSVEVADYNEQFF. In nucleotides, the CDR3 is TGTGCCAGCAGCGTAGAGGTCGCGGATTACAATGAGCAGTTCTTC. The rearrangement joins TRBV9 to TRBJ2-1; D unresolved. V was trimmed by 0 bases and J by 4 bases, leaving 11 bases between them. This CDR3 contains 15 residues. Germline V gene lookup returns CDR1 SGDLS and CDR2 YYNGEE.

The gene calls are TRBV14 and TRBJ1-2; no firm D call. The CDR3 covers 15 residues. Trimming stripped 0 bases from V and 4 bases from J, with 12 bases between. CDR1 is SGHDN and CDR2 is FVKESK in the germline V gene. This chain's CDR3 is CASSQDEQFGYGYTF. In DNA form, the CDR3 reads TGTGCCAGCAGCCAAGATGAACAGTTTGGCTATGGCTACACCTTC.

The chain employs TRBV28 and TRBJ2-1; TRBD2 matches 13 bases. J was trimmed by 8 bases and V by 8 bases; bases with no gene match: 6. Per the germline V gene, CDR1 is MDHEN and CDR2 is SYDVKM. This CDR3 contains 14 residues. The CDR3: CASGGLAGSYEQFF. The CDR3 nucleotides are TGTGCCAGCGGGGGACTAGCGGGATCCTATGAGCAGTTCTTC.

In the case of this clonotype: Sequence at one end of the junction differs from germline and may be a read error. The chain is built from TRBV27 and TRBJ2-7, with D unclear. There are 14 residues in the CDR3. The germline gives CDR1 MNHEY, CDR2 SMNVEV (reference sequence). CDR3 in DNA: TGTGCCAGCAGTTTATCCTATCGACATAATGAGCCGTACTTC. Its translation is CASSLSYRHNEPYF.

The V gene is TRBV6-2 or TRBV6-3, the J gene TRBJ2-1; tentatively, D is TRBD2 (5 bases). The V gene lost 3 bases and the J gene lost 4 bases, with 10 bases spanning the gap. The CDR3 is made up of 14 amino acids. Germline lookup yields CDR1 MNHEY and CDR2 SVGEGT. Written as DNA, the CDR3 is TGTGCCAGCAGTTATATAGGACTTTACAATGAGCAGTTCTTC. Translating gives CASSYIGLYNEQFF.

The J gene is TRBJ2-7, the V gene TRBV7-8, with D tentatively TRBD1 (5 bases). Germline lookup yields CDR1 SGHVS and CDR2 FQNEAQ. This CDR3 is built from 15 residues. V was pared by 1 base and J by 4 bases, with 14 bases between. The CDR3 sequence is CASSLGVEGEYEQYF. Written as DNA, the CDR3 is TGTGCCAGCAGCTTAGGGGTAGAAGGGGAATACGAGCAGTACTTC. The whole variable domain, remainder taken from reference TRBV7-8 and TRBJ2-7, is GAGVSQSPRYKVAKRGQDVALRCDPISGHVSLFWYQQALGQGPEFLTYFQNEAQLDKSGLPSDRFFAERPEGSVSTLKIQRTQQEDSAVYLCASSLGVEGEYEQYFGPGTRLTVT.

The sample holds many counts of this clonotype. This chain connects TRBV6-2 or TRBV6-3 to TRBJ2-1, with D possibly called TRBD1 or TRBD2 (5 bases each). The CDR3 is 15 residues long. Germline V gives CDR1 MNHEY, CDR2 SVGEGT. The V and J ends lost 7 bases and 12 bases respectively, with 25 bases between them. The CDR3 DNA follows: TGTGCCAGCACCAATGGGGACGGCATTCCTTCATGGCAGTTCTTC. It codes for CASTNGDGIPSWQFF.

The CDR3 bases are TGTGCCAGCAGCTTAGTCCGCGTCGGGGCTGGAAACACCATATATTTT. The encoded protein is CASSLVRVGAGNTIYF. The chain joins TRBV7-2 to TRBJ1-3; D ambiguous. The CDR3 consists of 16 residues. The V end lost 1 base, the J end lost 2 bases, and 12 bases lay between the germline ends. Germline V gene lookup returns CDR1 SGHTA and CDR2 FQGNSA.

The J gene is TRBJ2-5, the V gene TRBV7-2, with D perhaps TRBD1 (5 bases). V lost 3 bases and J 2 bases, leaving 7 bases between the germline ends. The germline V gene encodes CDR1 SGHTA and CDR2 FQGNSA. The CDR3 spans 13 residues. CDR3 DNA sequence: TGTGCCAGCAGCTTTTACAGGCAAGAGACCCAGTACTTC. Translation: CASSFYRQETQYF.